This T cell receptor (beta chain) stems from a study of CD8 T cells in Susac syndrome. Study-wide background: Patients with Susac syndrome who were sequenced included more than five with active disease and under ten in remission. Study-level points and caveats: It was acknowledged by the study that relatively few individuals were included in its TCR sequencing and HLA analysis.

The germline V gene has CDR1 SGHVS and CDR2 FNYEAQ. V lost 2 bases and J 3 bases, leaving 11 bases between the germline ends. This CDR3 spans 15 amino acids. Sequencing of TCR beta was performed on blood CD8+ T cells and on blood CD4+ T cells. TEMRA cells were FACS-enriched, with CD8+ and CD4+ T cells isolated negatively. Random hexamers primed reverse transcription of about 0.45 to 1 ug RNA. TCRdb called the immunoSEQ multiplex PCR reads again in MiXCR, with one record for every CDR3 protein. Among hundreds of thousands of distinct CDR3 sequences, less than 95% were seen once, and the ten largest hold around 0.15%. A single count supports this clonotype. Its specificity is unknown.

Sequenced: CD4+ T cells from PBMCs. The TCR sequence derives from a human donor with Susac syndrome. This chain connects TRBV7-6 to TRBJ1-5; D perhaps matches TRBD1 (6 bases). The CDR3 coding sequence is TGTGCCAGCAGCTTAACGGACAGTAACAATCAGCCCCAGCATTTT. Amino acid sequence: CASSLTDSNNQPQHF.